This TCR beta chain was sequenced during a study of blood T cell repertoires in COVID-19. Overall study context: The United States, Italy and Spain supplied acute and convalescent COVID-19 samples. The analysed material was cDNA or gDNA that came from T cells, B-cell-depleted T cells, or PBMCs.

The V gene lost 5 bases and the J gene lost 6 bases, with 23 bases spanning the gap. Germline loops: CDR1 MGHDK, CDR2 SYGVNS. This CDR3 spans 17 amino acids. Per the study methods: Using reference gene primer amplification, nucleated cell counts were estimated. The assay was immunoSEQ multiplex PCR, and TCRdb's table has in-frame clones only and misses some. The DNA was the basis for D and trimming; V, J and clone size are from that table. The data hold 340,000 or so clones, with about 86% observed a single time. The sequenced sample was peripheral blood. The clonotype comes from a man aged 30 to 45 with active or convalescent COVID-19. V is TRBV25-1 and J is TRBJ2-4; maybe TRBD2 (5 bases). The CDR3 loop is CASSPPTRGSVRNIQYF. CDR3 bases: TGTGCCAGCAGTCCCCCGACCCGGGGTTCGGTTAGAAACATTCAGTACTTC.